In its sample, the clone carrying this T cell receptor (beta chain) was seen many times. This specimen comes from a study of T-cell reconstitution after alpha-beta-depleted transplantation in children. Unique molecular identifiers were used to barcode this TCRbeta library. TCRdb used MiXCR to reprocess the PCR reads, holding one entry per CDR3 protein. The data contain 380,000 or so distinct CDR3 sequences, roughly 14% of them singletons. Sequences were derived from PBMCs, sampled from the stem cell graft. This TCR came from a human donor who donated a stem cell graft to a child with Fanconi anemia.

The CDR3 here is CASSRDLLKGRDNSPLHF. DNA for the CDR3: TGTGCCAGCAGCCGAGACCTCTTGAAGGGACGGGATAATTCACCCCTCCACTTT. The chain couples TRBV4-2 to TRBJ1-6; tentative D call: TRBD1 (5 bases). The V and J ends lost 4 bases and 5 bases respectively, with 21 bases between them. There are 18 residues in the CDR3. Germline V gives CDR1 LGHNA, CDR2 YNFKEQ.